Given below is one T cell receptor beta chain in context. These data come from a study of blood T cell repertoires in COVID-19. Assay: immunoSEQ multiplex PCR; the TCRdb copy retains only in-frame clones and omits some. The profile shows around 140,000 clones, around 89% of them singletons. The CDR3 loop spans 15 amino acids. J gave up 6 bases and V 1 base, and 8 bases lay outside the gene matches. Per germline, CDR1 KGHSH and CDR2 LQKENI. The TCR comes from a man aged 18 to 35 with COVID-19, enrolled during active disease. The sequencing input was peripheral blood. This sequence joins TRBV18 and TRBJ1-2; TRBD1 aligns across 7 bases. The CDR3: CASSPRRDSGNGYTF. The CDR3 DNA follows: TGTGCCAGCTCACCACGACGGGACAGTGGGAATGGCTACACCTTC.